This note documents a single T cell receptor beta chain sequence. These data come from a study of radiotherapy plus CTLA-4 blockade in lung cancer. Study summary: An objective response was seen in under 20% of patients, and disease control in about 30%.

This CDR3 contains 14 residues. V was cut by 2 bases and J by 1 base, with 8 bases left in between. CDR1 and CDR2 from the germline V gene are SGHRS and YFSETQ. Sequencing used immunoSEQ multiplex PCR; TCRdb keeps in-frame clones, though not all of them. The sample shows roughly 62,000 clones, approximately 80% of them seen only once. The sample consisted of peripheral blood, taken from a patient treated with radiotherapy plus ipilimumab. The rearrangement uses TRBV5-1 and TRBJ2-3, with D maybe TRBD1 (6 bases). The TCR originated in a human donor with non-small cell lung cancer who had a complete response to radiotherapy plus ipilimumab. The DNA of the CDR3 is TGCGCCAGCAGCTTCAGGGGCCGCACAGATACGCAGTATTTT. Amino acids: CASSFRGRTDTQYF.